A selection of T cell receptor beta chains follows, all from one sample in a study of T-cell memory formation after mild COVID-19. TCRdb re-called the 5' RACE reads through MiXCR, storing one row per CDR3 protein. The sample has about 270,000 distinct CDR3 sequences, 15% to 20% seen once; the top ten hold approximately 23%. Source material: PBMCs or a T cell subset sorted from them (not recorded which). The receptors here all came from a man between 18 and 29 years old who had mild COVID-19 (a few samples of this study predate the infection). Cell type and time point are not known. The conserved cysteine and the conserved F or W are not part of the CDR3 here.

v_gene: TRBV14
CDR3aa: ASSPGQGEEQY

v_gene: TRBV20-1
CDR3aa: SARVTSGGAETQY

v_gene: TRBV20-1
CDR3aa: SAPSPSGGTDTQY

v_gene: TRBV7-6
CDR3aa: ASSFGAGLAGVGETQY

v_gene: TRBV9
CDR3aa: ASSVARATETQY

v_gene: TRBV19
CDR3aa: ATGRFRTEAF

v_gene: TRBV7-9
CDR3aa: ASSQTNGGEKLF

v_gene: TRBV5-1
CDR3aa: ASSSVGFRVKTEAF

v_gene: TRBV18
CDR3aa: ASSPKLGGTDTQY

v_gene: TRBV10-3
CDR3aa: AISESLRGTLNTEAF

v_gene: TRBV28
CDR3aa: ASSLYTVLLYGYT

v_gene: TRBV30
CDR3aa: AWSPDRGLARTGELF

v_gene: TRBV20-1
CDR3aa: SASQGVIGAEAF

v_gene: TRBV20-1
CDR3aa: SARASGQGAGQPQH

v_gene: TRBV7-2
CDR3aa: ASSLSPGSSYEQY

v_gene: TRBV7-3
CDR3aa: ASSFIAGGPGDTQY

v_gene: TRBV5-1
CDR3aa: ASSFLGEQY

v_gene: TRBV7-9
CDR3aa: ASSGYSAF

v_gene: TRBV7-8
CDR3aa: ASSPARGAGQDTQY

v_gene: TRBV10-3
CDR3aa: AISEQGANNEQF

v_gene: TRBV4-2
CDR3aa: ASSQTGVDYGYT

v_gene: TRBV7-8
CDR3aa: ASSTGTSDYNEQF

v_gene: TRBV4-1
CDR3aa: ASSLGFLRENTEAF

v_gene: TRBV7-8
CDR3aa: ASSLSAGLTDTQY

v_gene: TRBV27
CDR3aa: ASNNGQGLEAF

v_gene: TRBV20-1
CDR3aa: SAGGLQFQETQY

v_gene: TRBV7-9
CDR3aa: ASRTGTGYAEAF

v_gene: TRBV20-1
CDR3aa: SAVRGSGKLNEQF

v_gene: TRBV6-2/TRBV6-3
CDR3aa: ASSYASGWGASDTQY

v_gene: TRBV4-3
CDR3aa: ASSQVAGLTRNEQF

v_gene: TRBV5-6
CDR3aa: ASSLRFSGDQPQH

v_gene: TRBV4-1
CDR3aa: ASRQDTSSGGTSSYEQY

v_gene: TRBV10-3
CDR3aa: AISEIQGETQY

v_gene: TRBV11-2
CDR3aa: ASSLIGRANSPLH

v_gene: TRBV4-1
CDR3aa: ASSLGHSNQPQH

v_gene: TRBV4-1
CDR3aa: ASKPLWGRVEETQY

v_gene: TRBV28
CDR3aa: ASSLDWARSEKLF

v_gene: TRBV7-8
CDR3aa: ASSERVSYGELF

v_gene: TRBV7-6
CDR3aa: ASSQKGQTEAF

v_gene: TRBV6-5
CDR3aa: ASSSMMGSYNEQF

v_gene: TRBV11-2
CDR3aa: ASSLGAGSLGPYNSPLH

v_gene: TRBV3-1
CDR3aa: ASSQTGGRTEAF

v_gene: TRBV20-1
CDR3aa: SARGQGTDTQY

v_gene: TRBV3-1
CDR3aa: ASSPDFLGGKSYNEQF

v_gene: TRBV7-9
CDR3aa: ASSKGGQGSYNEQF

v_gene: TRBV12-3/TRBV12-4
CDR3aa: ASSRSPGLGGDTQY

v_gene: TRBV6-2/TRBV6-3
CDR3aa: ASSYSSGRGYTGELF

v_gene: TRBV27
CDR3aa: ASGRRGQTQY

v_gene: TRBV14
CDR3aa: ASSPRQGSEQY

v_gene: TRBV11-2
CDR3aa: ASITTGNSYNEQF

v_gene: TRBV10-3
CDR3aa: ATLMDTLNGELF

v_gene: TRBV7-3
CDR3aa: ASSPSGRGYQETQY

v_gene: TRBV4-3
CDR3aa: ASSQERGPSYATNEKLF

v_gene: TRBV10-3
CDR3aa: AIRGGLYTGELF